What follows are 15 T cell receptor beta chains derived from one specimen sequenced in a study of radiotherapy plus CTLA-4 blockade in lung cancer. The repertoire was sequenced with immunoSEQ multiplex PCR; TCRdb's copy has only in-frame clones and lacks some. The sample includes some 100,000 clones, approximately 80% seen only once; the top ten take approximately 5%. Material: peripheral blood, obtained from a patient treated with radiotherapy plus ipilimumab. The receptors were sampled from a human donor with non-small cell lung cancer who had a partial response to radiotherapy plus ipilimumab.

The chain is built from TRBV30 and TRBJ2-2; no reliable D call. Germline CDR1 and CDR2: GTSNPN and SVGIG (reference sequence). V gave up 2 bases and J gave up 4 bases, with 8 bases separating them. The CDR3 loop spans 13 amino acids. Here the CDR3 reads CAWSMEFTGELFF. The CDR3 bases are TGTGCCTGGAGTATGGAGTTCACCGGGGAGCTGTTTTTT.

The V call is TRBV29-1, the J call TRBJ2-5, with 9 bases identical to TRBD2. V shed 0 bases and J 5 bases; nucleotides not matched to a gene: 4. Germline CDR1 SQVTM, CDR2 ANQGSEA. The CDR3 runs 14 residues. CDR3 nucleotide sequence: TGCAGCGTTGAAGATGGCGGGAGGGCTGAGACCCAGTACTTC. It encodes CSVEDGGRAETQYF.

The CDR3 DNA follows: TGTGCCAGCACCCCTCGGACTAGCGGGAGTCAAAAACGCTACGAGCAGTACTTC. This sequence encodes CASTPRTSGSQKRYEQYF. The V call is TRBV5-6, the J call TRBJ2-7; TRBD2 matches at 13 bases. CDR1 SGHDT and CDR2 YYEEEE come from the germline V gene. V shed 6 bases, J shed 3 bases, and the junction held 15 bases outside the gene matches. This CDR3 has 18 residues.

The chain recombines TRBV6-1 with TRBJ2-2; 11 bases fit TRBD2. J gave up 7 bases and V 1 base, and 5 bases lay outside the gene matches. The germline gives CDR1 MNHNS, CDR2 SASEGT. The CDR3 extends over 16 amino acids. The CDR3 DNA sequence: TGTGCCAGCAGTGAAGAGGTAGCGGGAGGGGGCGGGGAGCTGTTTTTT. Translation gives CASSEEVAGGGGELFF.

The V call is TRBV7-6, the J call TRBJ2-1; tentative D call: TRBD1 (6 bases). Trimming removed 1 base from V and 3 bases from J, with 10 bases in between. CDR1 is SGHVS and CDR2 is FNYEAQ in the germline V gene. The CDR3 sequence is 15 residues long. CDR3 nucleotides: TGTGCCAGCAGCTTAGAACAGGGCTACTACAATGAGCAGTTCTTC. This codes for CASSLEQGYYNEQFF.

The V gene is TRBV11-2, the J gene TRBJ1-2; maybe TRBD1 (5 bases). The germline V gene encodes CDR1 SGHAT and CDR2 FQNNGV. This CDR3 has 12 amino acids. V gave up 8 bases and J gave up 4 bases, with 11 bases separating them. CDR3 sequence (DNA): TGTGCCAGCGTTGACAGCCTCTATGGCTACACCTTC. This codes for CASVDSLYGYTF. The full variable domain, its missing parts supplied by reference TRBV11-2 and TRBJ1-2, is EAGVAQSPRYKIIEKRQSVAFWCNPISGHATLYWYQQILGQGPKLLIQFQNNGVVDDSQLPKDRFSAERLKGVDSTLKIQPAKLEDSAVYLCASVDSLYGYTFGSGTRLTVV.

The J gene is TRBJ1-5, the V gene TRBV28, with D perhaps matching TRBD1 (5 bases). The germline V gene encodes CDR1 MDHEN and CDR2 SYDVKM. V shed 6 bases and J shed 6 bases, with 15 bases lying between them. This CDR3 contains 14 residues. CDR3 coding DNA: TGTGCCAGCAGATCCACAGGTTCGGTTCAGCCCCAGCATTTT. It codes for CASRSTGSVQPQHF.

The chain carries TRBV5-4 and TRBJ2-2, with D hard to call. Looked up from germline, CDR1 is SGHNT and CDR2 is YYREEE (reference sequence). Deletions cut 5 bases from V and 6 bases from J, with 20 bases between. The CDR3 spans 16 residues. The CDR3 nucleotides read TGTGCCAGCAGGGAACAGAAACGTGATATGTCCGGGGAGCTGTTTTTT. Its translation is CASREQKRDMSGELFF.

In this sample, this clone turned up once. The chain couples TRBV5-1 to TRBJ2-1; TRBD2 is a possible D gene (5 bases). The CDR3 totals 17 residues. V shed 3 bases and J shed 0 bases, with 16 bases lying between them. CDR1 and CDR2 (germline): SGHRS, YFSETQ. CDR3 protein: CASSSGGLGSSYNEQFF. In DNA form, the CDR3 reads TGCGCCAGCAGCTCCGGCGGTCTGGGGAGCTCCTACAATGAGCAGTTCTTC.

The gene calls are TRBV28 and TRBJ2-7; maybe TRBD1 (6 bases). The germline gives CDR1 MDHEN, CDR2 SYDVKM. The CDR3 is 13 residues long. V was clipped by 5 bases and J by 0 bases, with 8 bases between them. CDR3 residues: CASSEQGSYEQYF. For the CDR3, the DNA is TGTGCCAGCAGTGAACAGGGCTCCTACGAGCAGTACTTC.

The chain joins TRBV6-7 to TRBJ1-1; D is unresolved. TRBV6-7 is an ORF, with its function uncertain. Trimming stripped 7 bases from V and 4 bases from J, with 19 bases between. The CDR3 runs 15 residues. DNA for the CDR3: TGTGCCAGCAACTCGCGCTTCGGCCGGAGCACTGAAGCTTTCTTT. Amino acids: CASNSRFGRSTEAFF.

A single count supports this clone. The genes are TRBV19 and TRBJ1-2; no definite D call. This CDR3 has 16 amino acids. V gave up 4 bases and J gave up 2 bases, with 17 bases separating them. Germline V gives CDR1 LNHDA, CDR2 SQIVND (reference sequence). CDR3 nucleotide sequence: TGTGCCAGTAGTAGAGGGCTCGACACGCTGAACTATGGCTACACCTTC. Protein sequence: CASSRGLDTLNYGYTF.

There are a few counts of this clone. V is TRBV5-1 and J is TRBJ1-1, with 7 positions matching TRBD1. Germline loops: CDR1 SGHRS, CDR2 YFSETQ. The CDR3 contains 13 residues. V was clipped by 4 bases and J by 4 bases; unmatched bases: 4. The CDR3 DNA is TGCGCCAGCAGCGCAGAGGGGGCCACTGAAGCTTTCTTT. As protein: CASSAEGATEAFF.

This rearrangement joins TRBV6-1 to TRBJ2-3, with 13 positions matching TRBD2. The J segment lost 2 bases and the V segment lost 1 base, leaving 9 bases of the junction unmatched. This CDR3 has 19 residues. The V gene's germline CDR1 is MNHNS and CDR2 SASEGT. As DNA, the CDR3 is TGTGCCAGCAGTGAAGGGACTAGCGGGAGCCAATACTTCACAGATACGCAGTATTTT. Its protein is CASSEGTSGSQYFTDTQYF.

This clone appeared a single time. This sequence joins TRBV4-1 and TRBJ2-2, with 9 bases fitting TRBD1. CDR3 length equals 15 residues. Germline-derived CDR1 and CDR2 are MGHRA and YSYEKL. Germline trimming cut 4 bases from V and 5 bases from J; bases unmatched to any gene: 5. CDR3 loop: CASSPRDRVTGELFF. DNA for the CDR3: TGCGCCAGCAGCCCCCGGGACAGGGTAACCGGGGAGCTGTTTTTT.